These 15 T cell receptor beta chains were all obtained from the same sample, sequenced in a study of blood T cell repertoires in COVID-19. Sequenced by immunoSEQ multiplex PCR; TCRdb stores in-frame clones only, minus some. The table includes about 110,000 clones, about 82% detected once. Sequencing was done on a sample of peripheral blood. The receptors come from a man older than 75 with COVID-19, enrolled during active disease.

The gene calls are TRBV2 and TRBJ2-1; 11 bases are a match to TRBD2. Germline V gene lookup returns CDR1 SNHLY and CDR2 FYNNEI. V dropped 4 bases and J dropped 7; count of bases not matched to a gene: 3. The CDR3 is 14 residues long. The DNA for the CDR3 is TGTGCCAGCAGTGTTTCTAGCGGGAGGAATGAGCAGTTCTTC. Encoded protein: CASSVSSGRNEQFF.

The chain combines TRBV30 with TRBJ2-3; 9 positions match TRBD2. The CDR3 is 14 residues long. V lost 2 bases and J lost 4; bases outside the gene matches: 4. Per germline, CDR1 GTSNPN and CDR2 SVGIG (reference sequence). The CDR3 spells CAWSLTSGPDTQYF. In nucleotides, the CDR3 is TGTGCCTGGAGTCTGACTAGCGGACCAGATACGCAGTATTTT.

The CDR3 bases are TGCGCCAGCAGCTTTAGCGGGGGGGACCAAGAGACCCAGTACTTC. This encodes CASSFSGGDQETQYF. This chain links TRBV5-1 with TRBJ2-5, with 11 bases matching TRBD2. V shed 2 bases, J shed 0 bases, and the junction held 0 bases outside the gene matches. Germline V gene sequence: CDR1 SGHRS, CDR2 YFSETQ. The CDR3 is made up of 15 amino acids.

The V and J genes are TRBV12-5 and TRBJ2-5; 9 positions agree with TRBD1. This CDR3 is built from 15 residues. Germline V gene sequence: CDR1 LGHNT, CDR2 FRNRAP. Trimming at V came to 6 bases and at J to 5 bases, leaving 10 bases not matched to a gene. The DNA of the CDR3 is TGTGCTAGTGGCCGCGGACAGGGGCGAGCGGAGACCCAGTACTTC. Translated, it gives CASGRGQGRAETQYF.

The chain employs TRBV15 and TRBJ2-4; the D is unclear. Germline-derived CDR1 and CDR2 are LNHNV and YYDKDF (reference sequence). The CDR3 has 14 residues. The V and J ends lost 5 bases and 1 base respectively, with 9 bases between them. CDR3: CATSSLVAKNIQYF. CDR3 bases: TGTGCCACCAGCTCCCTCGTGGCCAAAAACATTCAGTACTTC.

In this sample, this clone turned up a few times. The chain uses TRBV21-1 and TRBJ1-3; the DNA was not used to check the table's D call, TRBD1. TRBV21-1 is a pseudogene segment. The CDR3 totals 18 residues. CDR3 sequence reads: CASRNFPPDRGSGNTIYF. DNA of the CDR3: TGTGCCAGCAGGAACTTCCCGCCCGACAGGGGAAGTGGAAACACCATATATTTT.

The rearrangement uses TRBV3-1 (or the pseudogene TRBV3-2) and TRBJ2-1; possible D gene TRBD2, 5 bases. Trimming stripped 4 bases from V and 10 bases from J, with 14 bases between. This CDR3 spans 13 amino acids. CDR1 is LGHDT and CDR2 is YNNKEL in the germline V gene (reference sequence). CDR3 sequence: CASSRSSFWEQFF. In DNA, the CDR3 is TGTGCCAGCAGCCGGTCTAGCTTCTGGGAGCAGTTCTTC.

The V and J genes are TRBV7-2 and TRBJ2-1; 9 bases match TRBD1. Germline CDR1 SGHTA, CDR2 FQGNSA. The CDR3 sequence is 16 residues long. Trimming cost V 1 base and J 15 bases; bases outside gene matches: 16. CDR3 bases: TGTGCCAGCAGCTTAGTTAGCACCGGGGAGGGACAGGGTCGGTTCTTC. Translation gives CASSLVSTGEGQGRFF. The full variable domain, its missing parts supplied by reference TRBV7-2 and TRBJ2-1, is GAGVSQSPSNKVTEKGKDVELRCDPISGHTALYWYRQSLGQGLEFLIYFQGNSAPDKSGLPSDRFSAERTGGSVSTLTIQRTQQEDSAVYLCASSLVSTGEGQGRFFGPGTRLTVL.

This CDR3 is CASSLRTGVNEKLFF. The CDR3 nucleotides are TGCGCCAGCAGCCTTCGGACAGGTGTGAATGAAAAACTGTTTTTT. The J gene is TRBJ1-4, the V gene TRBV5-1; 7 positions agree with TRBD1. The CDR3 length is 15 residues. Germline trimming cut 4 bases from V and 5 bases from J; bases unmatched to any gene: 8. Germline V gives CDR1 SGHRS, CDR2 YFSETQ.

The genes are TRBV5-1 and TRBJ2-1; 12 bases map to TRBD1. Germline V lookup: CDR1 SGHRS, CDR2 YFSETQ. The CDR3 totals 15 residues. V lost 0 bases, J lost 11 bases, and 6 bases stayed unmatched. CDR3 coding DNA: TGCGCCAGCAGCTTGGATGGGACAGGGGGCATTAAGCAGTTCTTC. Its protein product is CASSLDGTGGIKQFF.

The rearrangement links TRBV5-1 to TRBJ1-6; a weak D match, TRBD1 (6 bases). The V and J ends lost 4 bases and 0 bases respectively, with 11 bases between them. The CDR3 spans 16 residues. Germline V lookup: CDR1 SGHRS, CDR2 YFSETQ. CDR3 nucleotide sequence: TGCGCCAGCAGCCGGACAGTGAGCTCCTATAATTCACCCCTCCACTTT. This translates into CASSRTVSSYNSPLHF. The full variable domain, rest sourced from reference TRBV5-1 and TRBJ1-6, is KAGVTQTPRYLIKTRGQQVTLSCSPISGHRSVSWYQQTPGQGLQFLFEYFSETQRNKGNFPGRFSGRQFSNSRSEMNVSTLELGDSALYLCASSRTVSSYNSPLHFGNGTRLTVT.

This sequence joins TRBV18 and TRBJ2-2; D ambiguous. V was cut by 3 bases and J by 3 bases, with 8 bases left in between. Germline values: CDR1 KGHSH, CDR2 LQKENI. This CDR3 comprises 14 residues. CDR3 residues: CASSPGSYTGELFF. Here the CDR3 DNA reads TGTGCCAGCTCACCGGGCAGTTACACCGGGGAGCTGTTTTTT.

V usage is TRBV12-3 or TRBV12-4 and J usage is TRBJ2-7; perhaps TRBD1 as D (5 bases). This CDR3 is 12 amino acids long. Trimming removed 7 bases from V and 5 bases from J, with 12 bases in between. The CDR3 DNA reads TGTGCCAGCACCATTGACAGAGACGAGCAGTACTTC. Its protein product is CASTIDRDEQYF.

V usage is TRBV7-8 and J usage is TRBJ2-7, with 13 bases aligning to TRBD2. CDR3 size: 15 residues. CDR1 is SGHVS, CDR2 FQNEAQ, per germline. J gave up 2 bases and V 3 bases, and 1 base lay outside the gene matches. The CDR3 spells CASSFGTSGTYEQYF. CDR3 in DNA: TGTGCCAGCAGCTTTGGGACTAGCGGGACCTACGAGCAGTACTTC.

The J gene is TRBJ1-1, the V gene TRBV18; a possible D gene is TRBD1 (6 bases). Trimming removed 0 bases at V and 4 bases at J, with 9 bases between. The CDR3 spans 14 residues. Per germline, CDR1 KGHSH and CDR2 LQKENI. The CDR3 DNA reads TGTGCCAGCTCACCACCTCCACAGGGCACTGAAGCTTTCTTT. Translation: CASSPPPQGTEAFF.